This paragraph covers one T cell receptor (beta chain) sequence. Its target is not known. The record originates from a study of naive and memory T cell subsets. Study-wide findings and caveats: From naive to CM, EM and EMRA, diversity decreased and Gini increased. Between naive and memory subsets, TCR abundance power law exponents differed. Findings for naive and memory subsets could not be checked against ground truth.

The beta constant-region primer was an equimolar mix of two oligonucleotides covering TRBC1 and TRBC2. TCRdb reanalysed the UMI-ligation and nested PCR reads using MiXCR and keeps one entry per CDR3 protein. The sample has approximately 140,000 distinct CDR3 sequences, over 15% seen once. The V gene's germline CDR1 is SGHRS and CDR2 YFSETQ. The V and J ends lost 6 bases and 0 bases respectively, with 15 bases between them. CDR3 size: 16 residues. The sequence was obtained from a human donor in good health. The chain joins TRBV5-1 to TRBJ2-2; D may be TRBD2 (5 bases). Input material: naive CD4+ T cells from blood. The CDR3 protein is CASTLSGGPNTGELFF. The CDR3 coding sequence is TGCGCCAGCACCCTATCGGGCGGGCCGAACACCGGGGAGCTGTTTTTT.